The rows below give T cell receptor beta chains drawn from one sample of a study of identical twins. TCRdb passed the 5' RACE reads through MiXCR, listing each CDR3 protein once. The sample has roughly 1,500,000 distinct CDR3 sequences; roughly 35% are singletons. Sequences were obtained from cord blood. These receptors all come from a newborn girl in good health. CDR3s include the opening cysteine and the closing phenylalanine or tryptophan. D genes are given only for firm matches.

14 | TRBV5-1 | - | CASSLAEQNTEAFF
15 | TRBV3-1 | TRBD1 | CASSRRTGVNTEAFF
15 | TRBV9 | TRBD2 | CASSVRGLDGNEQFF
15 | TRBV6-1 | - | CASSEGGRPTYEQYF
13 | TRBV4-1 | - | CASSQAAAYGYTF
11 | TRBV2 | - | CASSEMNEQYF
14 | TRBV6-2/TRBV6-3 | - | CASSYSTTSYEQYF
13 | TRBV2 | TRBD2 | CASARGSADTQYF
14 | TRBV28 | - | CASTRSGGYTEAFF
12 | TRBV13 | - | CASSSRGAGAFF
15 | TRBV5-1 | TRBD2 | CASSPGLAFIYEQYF
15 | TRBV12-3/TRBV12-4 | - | CASSLRLDMGNEQYF
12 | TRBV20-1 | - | CSAGGVNEKLFF
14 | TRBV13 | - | CASSEARRLGGAFF
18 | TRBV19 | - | CASSSIQMTGAMTNEQFF
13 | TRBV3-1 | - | CASSPDSDSPLHF
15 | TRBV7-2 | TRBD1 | CASSIRDRGRTEAFF
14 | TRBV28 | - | CASSFGGTNYEQYF
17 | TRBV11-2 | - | CASSLITGGASYNEQFF
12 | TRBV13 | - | CASSLRLYEQFF
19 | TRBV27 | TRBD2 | CASSLGLFRREGPSNEQFF
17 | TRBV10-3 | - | CAISERQGQLLNTEAFF
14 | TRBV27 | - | CASSLSRGGNEQYF
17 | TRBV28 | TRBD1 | CATNPRDRGWTNEKLFF
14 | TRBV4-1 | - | CASSQDVLNYGYTF
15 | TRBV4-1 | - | CASSQEMGMNTEAFF
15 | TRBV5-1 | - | CASSAEGLGAGEQYF
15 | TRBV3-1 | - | CASSPRSPTYNEQFF
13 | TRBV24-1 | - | CATSPPGSGELFF
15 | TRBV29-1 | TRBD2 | CGVEVLAGRTGELFF
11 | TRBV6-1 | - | CASRFTDTQYF
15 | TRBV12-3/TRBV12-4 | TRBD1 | CASSLKTGGTGELFF
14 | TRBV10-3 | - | CAISEGVGNYGYTF
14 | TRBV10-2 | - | CASSESARFNEQYF
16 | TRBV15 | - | CATSRDPSQGGNTIYF
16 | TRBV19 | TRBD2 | CASSIPTSGGNNEQFF
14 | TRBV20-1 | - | CSASPDSSNQPQHF
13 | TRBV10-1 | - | CASSERGFYEQFF
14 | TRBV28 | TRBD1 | CASSLWTGGKGYTF
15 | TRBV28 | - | CASSLFSLATGELFF
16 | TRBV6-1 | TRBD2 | CASSATSGRAHNEQYF
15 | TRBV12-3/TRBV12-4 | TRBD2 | CASSLLAVGTDMQYF